The 30 T cell receptor beta chains given below trace back to one sample, sequenced in a study of blood T cell repertoires in COVID-19. Assay: immunoSEQ multiplex PCR; the TCRdb copy retains only in-frame clones and omits some. This sample carries roughly 180,000 clones, 85% to 90% of them seen once, and the ten largest clones take roughly 20%. Sequencing input: peripheral blood. The receptor source for this set is a man between 65 and 79 years old with active or convalescent COVID-19.

The chain links TRBV30 to TRBJ1-5, with 11 positions matching TRBD1. Germline-derived CDR1 and CDR2 are GTSNPN and SVGIG (reference sequence). Germline trimming cut 3 bases from V and 10 bases from J; bases unmatched to any gene: 11. This CDR3 is built from 15 residues. CDR3 bases: TGTGCCTGGAGGAGAGGCGGGACAGGGGGAGGACCCCAGCATTTT. Translation gives CAWRRGGTGGGPQHF. The full variable domain, its missing parts supplied by reference TRBV30 and TRBJ1-5, is SQTIHQWPATLVQPVGSPLSLECTVEGTSNPNLYWYRQAAGRGLQLLFYSVGIGQISSEVPQNLSASRPQDRQFILSSKKLLLSDSGFYLCAWRRGGTGGGPQHFGDGTRLSIL.

V gene TRBV6-5 combines with J gene TRBJ2-7; maybe TRBD2 (5 bases). The germline V and J ends were trimmed by 3 bases and 3 bases, with 12 bases remaining between them. Germline V lookup: CDR1 MNHEY, CDR2 SVGAGI. The CDR3 spans 14 residues. CDR3 loop: CASSYRPGFYEQYF. The CDR3 coding sequence is TGTGCCAGCAGTTATCGACCGGGGTTCTACGAGCAGTACTTC.

This sequence joins TRBV5-5 and TRBJ2-6; no clear D. This CDR3 contains 17 residues. Trimming shortened V by 0 bases and J by 1 base, and 11 bases separated the two germline ends. Germline CDR1 is SGHKS and CDR2 is YYEKEE (reference sequence). CDR3 in amino acids: CASSLGQVLSGANVLTF. The CDR3 DNA reads as TGTGCCAGCAGCTTGGGCCAGGTCCTATCTGGGGCCAACGTCCTGACTTTC. Full variable domain (remainder filled in from reference TRBV5-5 and TRBJ2-6): DAGVTQSPTHLIKTRGQQVTLRCSPISGHKSVSWYQQVLGQGPQFIFQYYEKEERGRGNFPDRFSARQFPNYSSELNVNALLLGDSALYLCASSLGQVLSGANVLTFGAGSRLTVL.

The chain is built from TRBV19 and TRBJ1-4; D gene uncertain. The CDR3 length is 17 residues. Germline CDR1 and CDR2: LNHDA and SQIVND (reference sequence). V was pared by 4 bases and J by 2 bases, with 17 bases between. The CDR3 is CASSTRTGGLTNEKLFF. The CDR3 bases are TGTGCCAGTAGTACCCGGACCGGAGGGTTGACTAATGAAAAACTGTTTTTT.

The rearrangement links TRBV9 to TRBJ2-4; a weak D match, TRBD2 (6 bases). In germline, CDR1 is SGDLS, CDR2 YYNGEE. This CDR3 is 16 amino acids long. V shed 3 bases and J shed 9 bases, with 22 bases lying between them. The CDR3 sequence: CASSAPFGGPDGIQYF. DNA for the CDR3: TGTGCCAGCAGCGCACCCTTCGGGGGACCTGACGGCATTCAGTACTTC. The full variable domain, with the rest looked up from reference TRBV9 and TRBJ2-4, is DSGVTQTPKHLITATGQRVTLRCSPRSGDLSVYWYQQSLDQGLQFLIQYYNGEERAKGNILERFSAQQFPDLHSELNLSSLELGDSALYFCASSAPFGGPDGIQYFGAGTRLSVL.

This chain uses TRBV7-2 with TRBJ1-1; a weak D match, TRBD1 (5 bases). Trimming left V 3 bases short and J 8 bases short, with 16 bases between. CDR3 length: 14 residues. Germline V CDR1 and CDR2: SGHTA, FQGNSA. This chain's CDR3 is CASSFYGPEGEAFF. The CDR3 DNA reads TGTGCCAGCAGCTTTTACGGGCCGGAGGGGGAAGCTTTCTTT.

V usage is TRBV11-2 and J usage is TRBJ1-6, with D hard to call. Deletions cut 5 bases from V and 3 bases from J, with 8 bases between. CDR1 is SGHAT and CDR2 is FQNNGV in the germline V gene. The CDR3 covers 14 residues. CDR3 nucleotides: TGTGCCAGCAGCAGCGGGCTCTATAATTCACCCCTCCACTTT. Amino acids: CASSSGLYNSPLHF.

This chain links TRBV14 with TRBJ2-2, with D perhaps TRBD2 (5 bases). The CDR3 is 17 amino acids. Germline values: CDR1 SGHDN, CDR2 FVKESK. Trimming took off 1 base at V and 1 base at J, with 13 bases between the two ends. CDR3 residues: CASSQVETNQNTGELFF. For the CDR3, the DNA is TGTGCCAGCAGCCAAGTCGAGACTAACCAGAACACCGGGGAGCTGTTTTTT.

The gene calls are TRBV9 and TRBJ1-5, with D possibly being TRBD1 (6 bases). CDR1 and CDR2 from the germline V gene are SGDLS and YYNGEE. The V gene lost 3 bases and the J gene lost 7 bases, with 11 bases spanning the gap. This CDR3 has 13 amino acids. The DNA of the CDR3 is TGTGCCAGCAGCGCCGCGGGGGCCCAGCCCCAGCATTTT. It encodes CASSAAGAQPQHF.

The gene calls are TRBV14 and TRBJ2-7; D is perhaps TRBD2 (5 bases). The length of the CDR3 is 14 residues. CDR1 and CDR2 from the germline V gene are SGHDN and FVKESK. The germline V and J ends were trimmed by 0 bases and 3 bases, with 9 bases remaining between them. The CDR3 protein is CASSQDYGNYEQYF. The CDR3 coding sequence is TGTGCCAGCAGCCAAGACTACGGGAACTACGAGCAGTACTTC. Looking up the rest from reference TRBV14 and TRBJ2-7 gives the full variable domain: EAGVTQFPSHSVIEKGQTVTLRCDPISGHDNLYWYRRVMGKEIKFLLHFVKESKQDESGMPNNRFLAERTGGTYSTLKVQPAELEDSGVYFCASSQDYGNYEQYFGPGTRLTVT.

J is TRBJ2-7 and V is TRBV7-8, with 7 bases that match TRBD1. This CDR3 region has 15 residues. Looked up from germline, CDR1 is SGHVS and CDR2 is FQNEAQ. The V gene end was trimmed by 4 bases and the J gene end by 0 bases; junction bases not matched to a gene: 6. The CDR3 DNA reads as TGTGCCAGCAGCTCGTGGGGACAGAGCTCCTACGAGCAGTACTTC. Protein: CASSSWGQSSYEQYF. The full variable domain, in which reference TRBV7-8 and TRBJ2-7 provide the parts outside the CDR3, is GAGVSQSPRYKVAKRGQDVALRCDPISGHVSLFWYQQALGQGPEFLTYFQNEAQLDKSGLPSDRFFAERPEGSVSTLKIQRTQQEDSAVYLCASSSWGQSSYEQYFGPGTRLTVT.

The chain combines TRBV28 with TRBJ1-2, with D perhaps TRBD1 (6 bases). The CDR3 is 13 amino acids. In germline, CDR1 is MDHEN, CDR2 SYDVKM. V was clipped by 5 bases and J by 8 bases, with 15 bases between them. The CDR3 spells CASSLPQGQGYTF. The CDR3 DNA reads as TGTGCCAGCAGTCTTCCACAGGGTCAGGGCTACACCTTC.

This chain links TRBV18 with TRBJ1-4; D gene unclear. V lost 1 base and J 10 bases, leaving 10 bases between the germline ends. Per the germline V gene, CDR1 is KGHSH and CDR2 is LQKENI. The length of the CDR3 is 13 residues. CDR3 DNA: TGTGCCAGCTCACCACGGGAGGTCGGAAAACTGTTTTTT. This encodes CASSPREVGKLFF. The full variable domain, rest sourced from reference TRBV18 and TRBJ1-4, is NAGVMQNPRHLVRRRGQEARLRCSPMKGHSHVYWYRQLPEEGLKFMVYLQKENIIDESGMPKERFSAEFPKEGPSILRIQQVVRGDSAAYFCASSPREVGKLFFGSGTQLSVL.

In this sample, this clone turned up once. The chain combines TRBV19 with TRBJ1-1; D perhaps matches TRBD1 (5 bases). Trimming removed 9 bases at V and 1 base at J, with 9 bases between. Germline assignment: CDR1 LNHDA and CDR2 SQIVND (reference sequence). The CDR3 runs 12 residues. The CDR3 is CASHGQNTEAFF. In DNA, the CDR3 is TGTGCCAGCCACGGACAGAACACTGAAGCTTTCTTT.

The V gene is TRBV11-3, the J gene TRBJ2-2; perhaps TRBD2 as D (5 bases). This CDR3 has 14 amino acids. CDR1 and CDR2 (germline): SGHNT, YENEEA. With 2 bases removed from V and 7 bases from J, the gap between germline ends came to 11 bases. The CDR3 region has the DNA TGTGCCAGCAGCTTATCCGGGGTTGGCGGGGAGCTGTTTTTT. As protein: CASSLSGVGGELFF.

The count of this clone is one. The chain links TRBV7-2 to TRBJ2-3; 7 bases line up with TRBD1. The ends lost 5 bases at V and 2 bases at J; junction bases unmatched: 10. The CDR3 has 16 amino acids. Per germline, CDR1 SGHTA and CDR2 FQGNSA. CDR3 sequence reads: CASSPRAGGYTDTQYF. The CDR3 region has the DNA TGTGCCAGCAGCCCCCGGGCAGGGGGATACACAGATACGCAGTATTTT. Using reference TRBV7-2 and TRBJ2-3 for the parts outside the CDR3, the full variable domain is GAGVSQSPSNKVTEKGKDVELRCDPISGHTALYWYRQSLGQGLEFLIYFQGNSAPDKSGLPSDRFSAERTGGSVSTLTIQRTQQEDSAVYLCASSPRAGGYTDTQYFGPGTRLTVL.

The chain employs TRBV7-8 and TRBJ1-1, with D possibly matching TRBD1 (6 bases). The V gene lost 2 bases and the J gene lost 5 bases, with 9 bases spanning the gap. The germline V gene has CDR1 SGHVS and CDR2 FQNEAQ. The CDR3 spans 13 residues. The CDR3 protein is CASSLNRDTEAFF. The CDR3 bases are TGTGCCAGCAGCTTAAACAGGGATACTGAAGCTTTCTTT. Combining the CDR3 with reference TRBV7-8 and TRBJ1-1 gives the whole variable domain GAGVSQSPRYKVAKRGQDVALRCDPISGHVSLFWYQQALGQGPEFLTYFQNEAQLDKSGLPSDRFFAERPEGSVSTLKIQRTQQEDSAVYLCASSLNRDTEAFFGQGTRLTVV.

The chain has TRBV19 and TRBJ1-4; 10 bases align to TRBD1. The V and J ends lost 6 bases and 5 bases, in that order; junction bases with no gene match: 3. The germline V gene encodes CDR1 LNHDA and CDR2 SQIVND (reference sequence). The CDR3 consists of 14 residues. The CDR3 bases are TGTGCCAGTAGACGGACAGGGGGGAATGAAAAACTGTTTTTT. Amino acids: CASRRTGGNEKLFF.

The chain recombines TRBV19 with TRBJ1-1, with TRBD1 matching 7 bases. V shed 11 bases, J shed 3 bases, and the junction held 3 bases outside the gene matches. In germline, CDR1 is LNHDA, CDR2 SQIVND (reference sequence). The CDR3 covers 11 residues. The CDR3 DNA follows: TGTGCCTCCCAGGGGGACACTGAAGCTTTCTTT. Its translation: CASQGDTEAFF.

This sequence joins TRBV6-5 and TRBJ1-2, with unresolved D. Per germline, CDR1 MNHEY and CDR2 SVGAGI. This CDR3 is built from 13 residues. Deletions cut 1 base from V and 5 bases from J, with 8 bases between. The CDR3 DNA follows: TGTGCCAGCAGTTACTATGCGGATTATGGCTACACCTTC. The encoded protein is CASSYYADYGYTF.

The chain recombines TRBV7-2 with TRBJ1-2; maybe TRBD1 (6 bases). CDR1 SGHTA and CDR2 FQGNSA come from the germline V gene. V shed 3 bases and J shed 8 bases, with 13 bases lying between them. The CDR3 is 13 amino acids. Here the CDR3 reads CASSFTRGEGYTF. The DNA for the CDR3 is TGTGCCAGCAGCTTTACCAGGGGTGAGGGCTACACCTTC.

The V gene is TRBV6-2 or TRBV6-3, the J gene TRBJ2-2, with 13 bases matching TRBD2. The V gene's germline CDR1 is MNHEY and CDR2 SVGEGT. The length of the CDR3 is 16 residues. The junction had 5 bases not matched to a gene; V was cut back by 6 bases and J by 4 bases. The CDR3 region is CASSPTSGRGTGELFF. CDR3 in DNA: TGTGCCAGCAGCCCTACTAGCGGGAGGGGCACCGGGGAGCTGTTTTTT.

The CDR3 spells CASSSGTGAAEAFF. CDR3 nucleotides: TGCGCCAGCAGCTCGGGGACAGGGGCCGCTGAAGCTTTCTTT. The chain uses TRBV5-1 and TRBJ1-1; TRBD1 agrees at 10 bases. From germline, CDR1 is SGHRS and CDR2 YFSETQ. V shed 3 bases, J shed 6 bases, and the junction held 5 bases outside the gene matches. The CDR3 runs to 14 residues.

Here the CDR3 reads CASSYSGRGQPQHF. As DNA, the CDR3 is TGTGCCAGCAGTTACTCCGGGAGGGGTCAGCCCCAGCATTTT. The chain joins TRBV6-5 to TRBJ1-5; D possibly corresponds to TRBD1 (5 bases). Germline V CDR1 and CDR2: MNHEY, SVGAGI. This CDR3 has 14 amino acids. V lost 0 bases and J 6 bases, leaving 9 bases between the germline ends.

This chain links TRBV3-1 (or the pseudogene TRBV3-2) with TRBJ2-2, with D uncertain. Trimming pared 0 bases from V and 0 bases from J, leaving 11 bases between. This CDR3 has 17 residues. Germline V gene lookup returns CDR1 LGHDT and CDR2 YNNKEL (reference sequence). Here the CDR3 DNA reads TGTGCCAGCAGCCAAGAACGAGGCCTCGCGAACACCGGGGAGCTGTTTTTT. Its protein product is CASSQERGLANTGELFF.

This clone was seen a single time. V is TRBV9 and J is TRBJ1-4; 8 bases agree with TRBD1. This CDR3 has 14 residues. Losses at the gene ends were 1 base for V and 6 bases for J; bases not matched to a gene: 2. Germline-derived CDR1 and CDR2 are SGDLS and YYNGEE. CDR3 bases: TGTGCCAGCAGCGTACAGGGGGCGGATGAAAAACTGTTTTTT. Its translation: CASSVQGADEKLFF.

The chain recombines TRBV5-1 with TRBJ1-6; weak D call: TRBD1 (6 bases). Germline CDR1 reads SGHRS; CDR2 reads YFSETQ. With 2 bases removed from V and 7 bases from J, the gap between germline ends came to 13 bases. This CDR3 is 15 amino acids long. CDR3 DNA sequence: TGCGCCAGCAGCTTACAGGGTGCCGGAAATTCACCCCTCCACTTT. It specifies CASSLQGAGNSPLHF. The full variable domain, in which reference TRBV5-1 and TRBJ1-6 provide the parts outside the CDR3, is KAGVTQTPRYLIKTRGQQVTLSCSPISGHRSVSWYQQTPGQGLQFLFEYFSETQRNKGNFPGRFSGRQFSNSRSEMNVSTLELGDSALYLCASSLQGAGNSPLHFGNGTRLTVT.

This sequence joins TRBV27 and TRBJ1-2; unclear D gene. Trimming removed 2 bases from V and 0 bases from J, with 13 bases in between. CDR1 MNHEY and CDR2 SMNVEV come from the germline V gene (reference sequence). CDR3 length: 16 amino acids. The CDR3 nucleotides are TGTGCCAGCAGTTTAAGGCCCCTTACAGCTAACTATGGCTACACCTTC. Protein: CASSLRPLTANYGYTF.

The chain has TRBV11-2 and TRBJ1-3, with 7 bases fitting TRBD1. Unmatched junction bases numbered 6, after V lost 1 base and J lost 0 bases. The V gene's germline CDR1 is SGHAT and CDR2 FQNNGV. The length of the CDR3 is 17 residues. For the CDR3, the DNA is TGTGCCAGCAGCTTAGCCCGGACAGGCTTCTCTGGAAACACCATATATTTT. Amino acids: CASSLARTGFSGNTIYF.

CDR3 protein: CATSGFIAGGAIEQFF. The DNA for the CDR3 is TGTGCCACCAGCGGATTCATAGCGGGAGGGGCAATCGAGCAGTTCTTC. This rearrangement joins TRBV15 to TRBJ2-1; 11 bases are a match to TRBD2. The CDR3 contains 16 residues. The germline V gene has CDR1 LNHNV and CDR2 YYDKDF (reference sequence). V was pared by 5 bases and J by 10 bases, with 13 bases of the junction left unmatched. Drawing the rest from reference TRBV15 and TRBJ2-1, the complete variable domain is DAMVIQNPRYQVTQFGKPVTLSCSQTLNHNVMYWYQQKSSQAPKLLFHYYDKDFNNEADTPDNFQSRRPNTSFCFLDIRSPGLGDTAMYLCATSGFIAGGAIEQFFGPGTRLTVL.